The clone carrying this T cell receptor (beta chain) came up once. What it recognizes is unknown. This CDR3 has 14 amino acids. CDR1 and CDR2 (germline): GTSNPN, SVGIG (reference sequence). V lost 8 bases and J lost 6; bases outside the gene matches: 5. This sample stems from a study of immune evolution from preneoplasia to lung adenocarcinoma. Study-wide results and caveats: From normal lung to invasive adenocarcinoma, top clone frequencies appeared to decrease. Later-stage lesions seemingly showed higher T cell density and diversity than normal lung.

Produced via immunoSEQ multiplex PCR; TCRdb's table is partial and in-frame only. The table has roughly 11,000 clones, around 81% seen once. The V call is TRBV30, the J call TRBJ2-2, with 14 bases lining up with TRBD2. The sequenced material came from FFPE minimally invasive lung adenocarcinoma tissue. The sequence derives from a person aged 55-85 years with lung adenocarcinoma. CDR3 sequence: CAGGLAGVAGELFF. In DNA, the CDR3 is TGTGCCGGGGGACTAGCGGGAGTCGCCGGGGAGCTGTTTTTT.